This T cell receptor (beta chain) appears in the sequencing data of a study of T-cell memory formation after mild COVID-19. Study-level results: Contracting clones from day 15 to 85 had balanced CD4/CD8; later expanders favoured CD4+.

Constant-segment primers and 5'RACE yielded cDNA libraries for TCR alpha and TCR beta, each carrying sample barcodes and UMIs. TCRdb reprocessed the 5' RACE reads with MiXCR, giving one entry per CDR3 protein. The sample holds about 400,000 distinct CDR3 sequences, 20% to 30% seen once. In regard to this clonotype: Its target is unknown.

The CDR3 has 15 amino acids. Germline V gene sequence: CDR1 PRHDT, CDR2 FYEKMQ (reference sequence). V lost 6 bases, J lost 2 bases, and 5 bases stayed unmatched. This chain links TRBV13 with TRBJ2-7, with 12 bases that match TRBD2. Sequenced sample: PBMCs or a T cell subset sorted from them (not recorded which). This TCR came from an adult woman who had mild COVID-19 (a few samples of this study predate the infection). Cell type and time point are not known. CDR3 region: CASRTSGGYTYEQYF. The CDR3 bases are TGTGCCAGCAGGACTAGCGGGGGATACACCTACGAGCAGTACTTC.